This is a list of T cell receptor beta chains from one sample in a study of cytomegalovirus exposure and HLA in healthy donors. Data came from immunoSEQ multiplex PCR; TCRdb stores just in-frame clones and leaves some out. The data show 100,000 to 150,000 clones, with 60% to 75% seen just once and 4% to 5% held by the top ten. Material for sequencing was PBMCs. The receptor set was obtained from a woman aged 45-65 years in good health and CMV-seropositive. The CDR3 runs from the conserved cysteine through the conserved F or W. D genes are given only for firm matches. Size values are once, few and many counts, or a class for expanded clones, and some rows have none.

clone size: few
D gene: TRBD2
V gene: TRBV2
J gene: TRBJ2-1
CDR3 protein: CASGRTTSGGLPYNEQFF
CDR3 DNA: TGTGCCAGCGGGCGCACTACTAGCGGGGGCCTCCCTTACAATGAGCAGTTCTTC

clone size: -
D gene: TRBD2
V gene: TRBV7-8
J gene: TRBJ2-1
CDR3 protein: CASSFGLAGDVDEQFF
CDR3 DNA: TGTGCCAGCAGCTTTGGACTAGCGGGGGATGTCGATGAGCAGTTCTTC

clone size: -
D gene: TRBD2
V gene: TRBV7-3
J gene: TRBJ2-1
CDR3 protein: CASSLTSGIVDEQFF
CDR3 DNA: TGTGCCAGCAGCCTTACTAGCGGGATTGTCGATGAGCAGTTCTTC

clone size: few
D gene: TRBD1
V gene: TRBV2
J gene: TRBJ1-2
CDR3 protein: CASSEAPTGGNGYGYTF
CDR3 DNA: TGTGCCAGCAGTGAAGCCCCGACAGGGGGCAATGGCTATGGCTACACCTTC

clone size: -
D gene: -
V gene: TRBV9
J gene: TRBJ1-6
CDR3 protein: CASSLSGIAPLHF
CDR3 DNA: TGTGCCAGCAGCCTAAGCGGGATAGCACCCCTCCACTTT

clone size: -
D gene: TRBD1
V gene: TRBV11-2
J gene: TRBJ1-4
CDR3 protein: CASSLGQGRDNEKLFF
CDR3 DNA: TGTGCCAGCAGCCTCGGACAGGGCAGGGATAATGAAAAACTGTTTTTT

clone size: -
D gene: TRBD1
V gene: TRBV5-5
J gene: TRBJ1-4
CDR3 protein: CASSVSYSGTAEKLFF
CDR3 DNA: TGTGCCAGCAGCGTGAGTTATTCCGGGACAGCCGAAAAACTGTTTTTT

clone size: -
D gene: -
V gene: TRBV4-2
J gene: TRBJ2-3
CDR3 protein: CASSQRGLATDTQYF
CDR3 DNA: TGTGCCAGCAGCCAGCGGGGTCTAGCCACAGATACGCAGTATTTT

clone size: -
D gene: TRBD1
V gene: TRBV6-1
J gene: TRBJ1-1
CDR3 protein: CASSWGQEAFF
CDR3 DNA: TGTGCCAGCAGTTGGGGACAGGAAGCTTTCTTT

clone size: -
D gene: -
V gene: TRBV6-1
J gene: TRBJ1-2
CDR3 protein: CASSEVADWQGFNYGYTF
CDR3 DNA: TGTGCCAGCAGTGAAGTTGCGGATTGGCAGGGGTTTAACTATGGCTACACCTTC

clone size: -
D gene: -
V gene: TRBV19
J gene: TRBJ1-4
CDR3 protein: CASSMSGIADNEKLFF
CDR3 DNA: TGTGCCAGTAGTATGTCCGGCATAGCCGATAATGAAAAACTGTTTTTT

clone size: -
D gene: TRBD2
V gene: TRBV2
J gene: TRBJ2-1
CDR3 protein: CASSDSGGTYNEQFF
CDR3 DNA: TGTGCCAGCAGTGACAGCGGGGGAACCTACAATGAGCAGTTCTTC

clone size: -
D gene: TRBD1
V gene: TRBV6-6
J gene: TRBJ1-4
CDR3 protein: CASSKQGGEEKLFF
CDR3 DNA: TGTGCCAGCTCCAAACAGGGGGGTGAGGAAAAACTGTTTTTT

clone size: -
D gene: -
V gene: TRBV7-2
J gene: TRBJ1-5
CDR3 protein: CASTPGVSNQPQHF
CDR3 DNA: TGTGCCAGCACCCCCGGGGTTTCTAATCAGCCCCAGCATTTT

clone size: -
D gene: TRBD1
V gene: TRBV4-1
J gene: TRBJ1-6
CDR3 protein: CASSLDEGAVSYNSPLHF
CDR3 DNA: TGCGCCAGCAGCCTAGATGAGGGGGCAGTATCCTATAATTCACCCCTCCACTTT

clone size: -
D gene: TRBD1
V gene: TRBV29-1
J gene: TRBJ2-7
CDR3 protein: CSVAGQGQTYEQYF
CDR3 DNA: TGCAGCGTCGCAGGACAGGGCCAAACCTACGAGCAGTACTTC